This T cell receptor beta chain was recovered during a study of blood T cell repertoires in COVID-19. At the level of the study: Researchers got acute and convalescent COVID-19 samples from the United States, Italy and Spain. Sources were T cells, B-cell-depleted T cells, or PBMCs; the material itself was cDNA or gDNA.

The V end lost 1 base, the J end lost 6 bases, and 11 bases lay between the germline ends. The germline V gene has CDR1 SGHRS and CDR2 YFSETQ. The CDR3 totals 14 residues. Per the original data handling: By means of reference gene primer amplification, nucleated cell counts were estimated. Repertoires were generated with immunoSEQ multiplex PCR, while TCRdb's copy carries only in-frame clones and drops some. The V and J calls and clone size are taken from that table; D and trimming were inferred from the DNA. The sample lists some 160,000 clones, roughly 93% seen once, with roughly 2.3% in the top ten.

The sequence was collected from a man between 18 and 35 years old with acute or convalescent COVID-19. Sequencing input: peripheral blood. This sequence joins TRBV5-1 and TRBJ2-1; D is unclear. The DNA of the CDR3 is TGCGCCAGCAGCTTGTGGGCGTTGGGCAATGAGCAGTTCTTC. The encoded protein is CASSLWALGNEQFF.